Listed below are T cell receptor beta chains from one sample, sequenced in a study of CD8 T cells in Susac syndrome. MiXCR was run by TCRdb on the immunoSEQ multiplex PCR reads, yielding one entry per CDR3 protein. The sample consists of around 170,000 distinct CDR3 sequences, 95% of them appearing once. Material: CD8+ T cells from PBMCs. These receptors came from a human donor with Susac syndrome. Both conserved end residues are part of each CDR3. A D gene is named only where the DNA matches it firmly. Not all rows give a size; the values are once, few, many and, for expanded clones, a class.

v_gene	j_gene	len	d_gene	abundance	CDR3aa	CDR3nt
TRBV2	TRBJ2-5	14	NA	NA	CASTEGFLWKTQYF	TGTGCCAGCACAGAGGGGTTCCTTTGGAAGACCCAGTACTTC
TRBV7-9	TRBJ2-1	14	NA	NA	CASSLVGSGNEQFF	TGTGCCAGCAGCTTAGTGGGGTCGGGCAATGAGCAGTTCTTC
TRBV6-6	TRBJ2-1	14	NA	NA	CASKISQGWDEQFF	TGTGCCAGCAAGATCAGCCAGGGGTGGGATGAGCAGTTCTTC
TRBV20-1	TRBJ2-1	10	NA	NA	CSAHVNEQFF	TGCAGTGCACACGTCAATGAGCAGTTCTTC
TRBV10-3	TRBJ2-5	16	TRBD1	NA	CAISNIRQGDEETQYF	TGTGCCATCAGCAATATTAGACAGGGTGATGAAGAGACCCAGTACTTC
TRBV7-9	TRBJ2-3	10	NA	NA	CASSLTLTSF	TGTGCCAGCAGCTTAACCCTGACTTCTTTT
TRBV6-5	TRBJ2-6	18	NA	NA	CASSYRQGDSFGANVLTF	TGTGCCAGCAGTTACAGGCAGGGGGACTCCTTTGGGGCCAACGTCCTGACTTTC
TRBV7-8	TRBJ2-1	15	TRBD1	NA	CASSRGDRGHNEQFF	TGTGCCAGCAGTCGAGGGGACAGGGGGCATAATGAGCAGTTCTTC
TRBV7-8	TRBJ2-1	14	TRBD2	once	CASSQTSGDNEQFF	TGTGCCAGCAGCCAGACTAGCGGGGACAATGAGCAGTTCTTC
TRBV11-2	TRBJ2-6	18	NA	NA	CASSLVIFGRSGANVLTF	TGTGCCAGCAGCTTAGTAATTTTTGGTCGCTCTGGGGCCAACGTCCTGACTTTC
TRBV23-1	TRBJ1-5	16	NA	NA	CASCRATTYSNQPQHF	TGCGCCAGCTGCCGAGCGACGACTTATAGCAATCAGCCCCAGCATTTT
TRBV5-6	TRBJ2-7	14	TRBD1	NA	CASSLGPQGNEQYF	TGTGCCAGCAGCTTAGGACCACAGGGGAACGAGCAGTACTTC
TRBV9	TRBJ1-1	15	NA	NA	CASSTSQRPFTEAFF	TGTGCCAGCAGCACGTCACAGAGGCCTTTTACTGAAGCTTTCTTT
TRBV3-1	TRBJ1-4	16	NA	NA	CASSLGGSRDGEKLFF	TGTGCCAGCAGCCTAGGGGGGAGCCGGGACGGTGAAAAACTGTTTTTT
TRBV27	TRBJ1-2	14	TRBD1	NA	CASSLLGQSYGYTF	TGTGCCAGCAGTTTATTGGGACAGAGCTATGGCTACACCTTC
TRBV27	TRBJ2-5	18	NA	NA	CASSWRQATVGGVETQYF	TGTGCCAGCAGTTGGCGGCAGGCCACGGTCGGCGGGGTCGAGACCCAGTACTTC
TRBV12-3/TRBV12-4	TRBJ2-5	15	TRBD1	NA	CASSTGTGGGETQYF	TGTGCCAGCAGCACCGGGACAGGGGGCGGAGAGACCCAGTACTTC
TRBV20-1	TRBJ2-5	15	TRBD2	NA	CSARDNGLARETQYF	TGCAGTGCTAGAGATAATGGACTAGCCCGAGAGACCCAGTACTTC
TRBV12-3/TRBV12-4	TRBJ2-3	14	NA	NA	CASSLALERDTQYF	TGTGCCAGCAGTTTAGCGCTAGAAAGAGATACGCAGTATTTT
TRBV23-1	TRBJ2-3	15	NA	NA	CASPGRAGGTDTQYF	TGCGCCAGCCCCGGACGTGCAGGGGGCACAGATACGCAGTATTTT
TRBV27	TRBJ2-1	14	NA	NA	CASSPYSGYNEQFF	TGTGCCAGCAGTCCGTATTCCGGGTACAATGAGCAGTTCTTC
TRBV30	TRBJ1-5	15	NA	NA	CAWSVPPVGNQPQHF	TGTGCCTGGAGTGTACCCCCTGTGGGCAATCAGCCCCAGCATTTT
TRBV6-1	TRBJ2-7	16	NA	NA	CASSEFGGISSYEQYF	TGTGCCAGCAGTGAATTCGGCGGGATTAGCTCCTACGAGCAGTACTTC
TRBV3-1	TRBJ1-2	14	TRBD1	NA	CASSDRGLVYGYTF	TGTGCCAGCAGCGACAGGGGTTTGGTCTATGGCTACACCTTC
TRBV5-1	TRBJ1-1	14	TRBD1	NA	CASSLMRDSVEAFF	TGCGCCAGCAGCTTGATGCGGGACAGTGTTGAAGCTTTCTTT
TRBV7-7	TRBJ2-2	17	TRBD2	NA	CASSPGTSGKNTGELFF	TGTGCTAGCAGCCCCGGGACTAGCGGGAAGAACACCGGGGAGCTGTTTTTT
TRBV4-1	TRBJ2-6	17	NA	NA	CASSKTYRQTGANVLTF	TGCGCCAGCAGCAAGACCTACAGGCAGACTGGGGCCAACGTCCTGACTTTC
TRBV9	TRBJ2-6	13	NA	NA	CASQGSGANVLTF	TGTGCCAGCCAGGGGTCTGGGGCCAACGTCCTGACTTTC
TRBV29-1	TRBJ2-7	10	NA	NA	CSVWLDEQYF	TGCAGCGTTTGGTTGGACGAGCAGTACTTC
TRBV29-1	TRBJ1-1	14	NA	NA	CSVEGMAGNTEAFF	TGCAGCGTTGAAGGTATGGCAGGGAACACTGAAGCTTTCTTT
TRBV2	TRBJ1-5	14	NA	once	CASSSGGAGQPQHF	TGTGCCAGTAGTTCGGGGGGGGCCGGTCAGCCCCAGCATTTT
TRBV4-1	TRBJ1-3	14	NA	NA	CASSRDEAGNTIYF	TGCGCCAGCAGCCGTGACGAGGCTGGAAACACCATATATTTT
TRBV11-2	TRBJ1-2	13	NA	NA	CASSPYTQYGYTF	TGTGCCAGCAGCCCATACACCCAGTATGGCTACACCTTC